This T cell receptor (beta chain) was sequenced during a study of blood T cell repertoires in COVID-19. The data were produced by immunoSEQ multiplex PCR, yet TCRdb's version contains in-frame clones alone and is incomplete. The sample holds more than 200,000 clones; just over 85% are singletons and the top ten take 11%. The germline V gene encodes CDR1 SNHLY and CDR2 FYNNEI. The CDR3 length is 11 residues. With 10 bases removed from V and 6 bases from J, the gap between germline ends came to 12 bases. The chain is built from TRBV2 and TRBJ1-2; the D gene is possibly TRBD1 (6 bases). The source of this sequence is a man aged 45-65 years with COVID-19, enrolled during active disease. The sample comprised peripheral blood. CDR3 nucleotides: TGTGCCACCGGGGGGGCTGATGGCTACACCTTC. Amino acid sequence: CATGGADGYTF.